Presented here are 28 T cell receptor beta chains from one specimen sequenced in a study of T cells in Graves' hyperthyroidism and ophthalmopathy (dated by TCRdb to between 2019 and 2020). Libraries were constructed by multiplex PCR. The instrument given in TCRdb is Illumina HiSeq 2000. The TCR beta CDR3 regions were amplified from RNA transcripts. The first round of RT-PCR for the TCR CDR3 was performed with the HTBI primer set and the Qiagen OneStep RT-PCR kit. The raw public data were reprocessed by TCRdb itself: fastp quality trimming at Q25, MiXCR clonotype calling, in-frame beta chains only. Rows are unified per CDR3 protein, each entry keeping the most common DNA and genes. The sample data list about 420,000 distinct CDR3 sequences, and roughly 14% of these were observed just once. Approximately 14% of the sample lies in the top ten. The specimen sequenced was blood. These receptors all stem from a woman aged 18-29 years with Graves' hyperthyroidism.

The chain employs TRBV20-1 and TRBJ2-5; possibly TRBD2 for D (6 bases). Germline loops: CDR1 DFQATT, CDR2 SNEGSKA (reference sequence). Trimming cost V 6 bases and J 2 bases, with 13 bases left between them. This CDR3 has 13 residues. The CDR3 sequence is CSAGPGGQETQYF. CDR3 nucleotides: TGCAGTGCCGGCCCCGGGGGACAAGAGACCCAGTACTTC.

Ten or more counts support this clonotype. The chain is built from TRBV3-1 and TRBJ1-1, with no clear D. The CDR3 is 14 residues long. CDR1 is LGHDT, CDR2 YNNKEL, per germline (reference sequence). The V end was cut by 3 bases, the J end by 4 bases, with 12 bases between. The CDR3: CASSQGGMGTEAFF. Here the CDR3 DNA reads TGTGCCAGCAGCCAGGGAGGGATGGGCACTGAAGCTTTCTTT.

This clonotype was found many times. V usage is TRBV6-1 and J usage is TRBJ2-1; D gene unclear. The germline gives CDR1 MNHNS, CDR2 SASEGT. The CDR3 totals 13 residues. Trimming pared 9 bases from V and 7 bases from J, leaving 16 bases between. In DNA form, the CDR3 reads TGTGCCAGTGAAAGGGTAGAATGGAATGAGCAGTTCTTC. It codes for CASERVEWNEQFF.

This clonotype has a count of ten or more. The chain's CDR3 is CASSFPTGGVMNTEAFF. As DNA, the CDR3 is TGCGCCAGCAGCTTCCCGACAGGGGGAGTAATGAACACTGAAGCTTTCTTT. The genes are TRBV5-1 and TRBJ1-1; TRBD1 aligns across 9 bases. The germline V gene has CDR1 SGHRS and CDR2 YFSETQ. The CDR3 sequence is 17 residues long. J was trimmed by 0 bases and V by 2 bases; bases with no gene match: 8.

This clonotype came up once. The rearrangement links TRBV7-2 to TRBJ2-1, with D tentatively TRBD2 (6 bases). This CDR3 has 14 amino acids. The germline V gene encodes CDR1 SGHTA and CDR2 FQGNSA. The ends were cut back, 2 bases at V and 15 bases at J, with 20 bases in the middle. CDR3: CASSLRSSGTEGFF. CDR3 nucleotide sequence: TGTGCCAGCAGCTTAAGATCTTCCGGGACGGAGGGGTTCTTC.

This clonotype was recorded at least ten times. The chain couples TRBV12-3 or TRBV12-4 to TRBJ2-1; the D is unclear. The CDR3 extends over 12 amino acids. Trimming cost V 6 bases and J 1 base, with 4 bases left between them. The CDR3, as DNA: TGTGCCAGCAGGTATTCCTACAATGAGCAGTTCTTC. This translates into CASRYSYNEQFF.

This clonotype was counted at least ten times. The V call is TRBV6-1, the J call TRBJ2-7; 10 bases line up with TRBD2. After removal of 7 bases from V and 2 bases from J, the junction contained 5 bases not matched to a gene. The germline V gene has CDR1 MNHNS and CDR2 SASEGT. This CDR3 has 14 residues. CDR3 coding DNA: TGTGCCAGCACTGGACTAGCGGAAGCCTACGAGCAGTACTTC. Translating gives CASTGLAEAYEQYF.

This clonotype was seen at least ten times. The gene calls are TRBV20-1 and TRBJ1-3, with D unresolved. Germline loops: CDR1 DFQATT, CDR2 SNEGSKA (reference sequence). The V and J ends lost 1 base and 0 bases respectively, with 13 bases between them. This CDR3 spans 16 amino acids. The CDR3 DNA is TGCAGTGCTAGAGGCGAATGGCAGAGCTCTGGAAACACCATATATTTT. It yields the protein CSARGEWQSSGNTIYF.

J is TRBJ1-2 and V is TRBV6-2 or TRBV6-3; 8 nucleotides agree with TRBD1. Germline V gene data show CDR1 as MNHEY and CDR2 as SVGEGT. This CDR3 comprises 14 residues. With 7 bases clipped from V and 2 bases from J, the junction kept 6 bases outside the gene matches. CDR3: CASKGQGTNYGYTF. CDR3 DNA: TGTGCCAGCAAAGGACAGGGAACAAACTATGGCTACACCTTC.

This clonotype showed up just a few times. The V call is TRBV18, the J call TRBJ1-1; D call uncertain. CDR1 is KGHSH, CDR2 LQKENI, per germline. The CDR3 totals 10 residues. V lost 4 bases, J lost 11 bases, and 8 bases lay in between. The CDR3, as DNA: TGTGCCAGCTCACGCGGTAAGGCTTTCTTT. Its protein is CASSRGKAFF. Supplemented by reference TRBV18 and TRBJ1-1, the full variable domain reads NAGVMQNPRHLVRRRGQEARLRCSPMKGHSHVYWYRQLPEEGLKFMVYLQKENIIDESGMPKERFSAEFPKEGPSILRIQQVVRGDSAAYFCASSRGKAFFGQGTRLTVV.

The table lists this clonotype with many counts. The chain employs TRBV10-3 and TRBJ2-5; no clear D gene. The CDR3 consists of 15 residues. Germline V gene lookup returns CDR1 ENHRY and CDR2 SYGVKD. V was clipped by 4 bases and J by 1 base, with 13 bases between them. The DNA for the CDR3 is TGTGCCATCAGTGCCCCGGAACATGCCCAAGAGACCCAGTACTTC. It encodes CAISAPEHAQETQYF.

Concerning this clonotype itself: A much more abundant neighbour one base away suggests this may be a read error. V and J are TRBV13 and TRBJ1-1; the D is unclear. Trimming removed 8 bases at V and 7 bases at J, with 14 bases between. This CDR3 has 12 residues. The germline V gene has CDR1 PRHDT and CDR2 FYEKMQ (reference sequence). This CDR3 is CASGLTLGEAFF. The CDR3, as DNA: TGTGCCAGCGGCCTGACATTGGGTGAAGCTTTCTTT.

This clonotype was counted many times. The chain uses TRBV2 and TRBJ1-3; D is possibly TRBD1 (6 bases). The germline CDR1 and CDR2 sequences are SNHLY and FYNNEI. V was cut by 8 bases and J by 0 bases, with 11 bases left in between. The CDR3 covers 14 residues. The CDR3 DNA reads as TGTGCCAGCGGCGCAGGGGCCTCTGGAAACACCATATATTTT. Residues: CASGAGASGNTIYF.

Many counts were recorded for this clonotype. V is TRBV24-1 and J is TRBJ1-1; 9 positions match TRBD1. V shed 3 bases and J 7 bases; nucleotides not matched to a gene: 2. Germline CDR1 and CDR2: KGHDR and SFDVKD. CDR3 length: 13 residues. The CDR3 sequence is CATSDTDRGEAFF. As DNA, the CDR3 is TGTGCCACCAGTGATACGGACAGGGGTGAAGCTTTCTTT.

This clonotype was seen a few times. The genes are TRBV7-2 and TRBJ1-5, with 7 positions matching TRBD1. The J segment lost 4 bases and the V segment lost 1 base, leaving 4 bases of the junction unmatched. The CDR3 runs to 15 residues. Germline V CDR1 and CDR2: SGHTA, FQGNSA. The CDR3 DNA is TGTGCCAGCAGCTTAGTGGGACAGTCTAATCAGCCCCAGCATTTT. Translating gives CASSLVGQSNQPQHF.

J is TRBJ2-5 and V is TRBV18; the D is unclear. V was trimmed by 3 bases and J by 4 bases, leaving 6 bases between them. The CDR3 totals 12 residues. Germline lookup yields CDR1 KGHSH and CDR2 LQKENI. CDR3 sequence: CASSPKGETQYF. DNA for the CDR3: TGTGCCAGCTCACCTAAGGGAGAGACCCAGTACTTC. Full variable domain (remainder filled in from reference TRBV18 and TRBJ2-5): NAGVMQNPRHLVRRRGQEARLRCSPMKGHSHVYWYRQLPEEGLKFMVYLQKENIIDESGMPKERFSAEFPKEGPSILRIQQVVRGDSAAYFCASSPKGETQYFGPGTRLLVL.

V gene TRBV3-1 combines with J gene TRBJ2-1; D perhaps matches TRBD2 (5 bases). V was shortened by 4 bases and J by 3 bases, with 28 bases between the two germline ends. Germline V gene lookup returns CDR1 LGHDT and CDR2 YNNKEL (reference sequence). The CDR3 has 20 residues. This CDR3 is CASSPRRVGVGELVYNEQFF. The CDR3 nucleotides read TGTGCCAGCAGCCCCCGAAGGGTCGGAGTTGGGGAGTTGGTCTACAATGAGCAGTTCTTC.

This clonotype was detected ten times or more. The chain links TRBV2 to TRBJ2-7; D is uncertain. Germline loops: CDR1 SNHLY, CDR2 FYNNEI. The CDR3 has 13 residues. V lost 0 bases and J lost 6, with 9 bases in between. In DNA form, the CDR3 reads TGTGCCAGCAGTGAAGCGGGCCGAGGCGAGCAGTACTTC. Amino acids: CASSEAGRGEQYF.

This clonotype was recorded at least ten times. This chain connects TRBV12-3 or TRBV12-4 to TRBJ2-7, with 7 positions matching TRBD1. Losses at the gene ends were 6 bases for V and 2 bases for J; bases not matched to a gene: 7. This CDR3 contains 14 residues. CDR3 sequence: CASSLRGTAYEQYF. CDR3 coding DNA: TGTGCCAGCAGCCTCAGGGGGACGGCCTACGAGCAGTACTTC.

This clonotype was seen only a few times. The chain couples TRBV7-6 to TRBJ2-2; D possibly uses TRBD1 or TRBD2 (6 bases each). The CDR3 has 16 amino acids. In germline, CDR1 is SGHVS, CDR2 FNYEAQ. Trimming left V 1 base short and J 3 bases short, with 12 bases between. CDR3 in amino acids: CASSLESGGDTGELFF. CDR3 DNA: TGTGCCAGCAGCTTAGAGTCCGGGGGCGACACCGGGGAGCTGTTTTTT.

Concerning this clonotype: A read error may explain this, as a much larger clone is one base away. The chain carries TRBV18 and TRBJ1-4; D not certain. Looked up from germline, CDR1 is KGHSH and CDR2 is LQKENI. The CDR3 is made up of 13 amino acids. The CDR3 loop is CASSRATNGKLFF. CDR3 bases: TGTGCCAGCTCACGGGCAACTAATGGAAAACTGTTTTTT.

A remark on this clonotype: A much larger clone lies a single base off, so this may be a read error. The chain couples TRBV6-6 to TRBJ2-2, with D hard to call. Trimming took off 0 bases at V and 3 bases at J, with 14 bases between the two ends. The CDR3 runs 17 residues. Looked up from germline, CDR1 is MNHNY and CDR2 is SVGAGI (reference sequence). The CDR3 DNA is TGTGCCAGCAGTTACTCCCGAGCTTGGGAATACACCGGGGAGCTGTTTTTT. Its protein product is CASSYSRAWEYTGELFF.

The genes are TRBV29-1 and TRBJ2-4, with a weak D call TRBD1 (6 bases). Germline values: CDR1 SQVTM, CDR2 ANQGSEA. The CDR3 consists of 13 residues. With 4 bases removed from V and 8 bases from J, the gap between germline ends came to 15 bases. The CDR3 region is CSVGGRARDIQYF. The CDR3 coding sequence is TGCAGCGTTGGGGGGCGGGCACGGGACATTCAGTACTTC. Together with reference TRBV29-1 and TRBJ2-4, the CDR3 gives the full variable domain: SAVISQKPSRDICQRGTSLTIQCQVDSQVTMMFWYRQQPGQSLTLIATANQGSEATYESGFVIDKFPISRPNLTFSTLTVSNMSPEDSSIYLCSVGGRARDIQYFGAGTRLSVL.

This clonotype was observed a handful of times. The gene calls are TRBV20-1 and TRBJ1-4; no definite D call. Germline V lookup: CDR1 DFQATT, CDR2 SNEGSKA (reference sequence). The V and J ends lost 5 bases and 4 bases respectively, with 8 bases between them. The CDR3 extends over 12 amino acids. The CDR3 region is CSAARDNEKLFF. CDR3 nucleotide sequence: TGCAGTGCTGCACGCGATAATGAAAAACTGTTTTTT.

This clonotype showed up just a few times. The chain recombines TRBV4-2 with TRBJ2-7, with unresolved D. Germline CDR1 LGHNA, CDR2 YNFKEQ. The CDR3 contains 13 residues. Trimming shortened V by 1 base and J by 3 bases, and 7 bases separated the two germline ends. The CDR3 sequence is CASSQALYYEQYF. The CDR3, as DNA: TGTGCCAGCAGCCAAGCCCTTTACTACGAGCAGTACTTC.

Of note for this clonotype: Mismatch with germline at one junction end may stem from a read error. The chain recombines TRBV6-1 with TRBJ2-4; tentatively, D is TRBD1 (6 bases). CDR1 and CDR2 (germline): MNHNS, SASEGT. The CDR3 sequence is 16 residues long. This CDR3 reads CASSVLQGHGKDIQYF. The CDR3, as DNA: TGTGCCAGCAGTGTCCTGCAGGGGCACGGCAAAGACATTCAGTACTTC.

This chain connects TRBV9 to TRBJ1-4; TRBD1 might be the D (6 bases). The CDR3 has 16 residues. Germline V CDR1 and CDR2: SGDLS, YYNGEE. The V gene lost 3 bases and the J gene lost 0 bases, with 12 bases spanning the gap. This CDR3 is CASSAGTPPTNEKLFF. CDR3 bases: TGTGCCAGCAGCGCCGGGACACCCCCAACTAATGAAAAACTGTTTTTT.

This clonotype was found a few times. This chain connects TRBV19 to TRBJ1-5; TRBD1 agrees at 8 bases. The trim removed 7 bases at V and 5 bases at J, leaving 7 bases unmatched. The CDR3 has 14 residues. The V gene's germline CDR1 is LNHDA and CDR2 SQIVND (reference sequence). The CDR3 DNA follows: TGTGCCAGTACCTCGACAGGGGTGGATCAGCCCCAGCATTTT. It yields the protein CASTSTGVDQPQHF.